Below, 19 T cell receptor beta chains from the same sample are listed, as sequenced in a study of cytomegalovirus exposure and HLA in healthy donors. PCR used 60 Vbeta primers and 13 Jbeta primers. Sequencing used immunoSEQ multiplex PCR; TCRdb keeps in-frame clones, though not all of them. Of over 100,000 clones listed, around 63% are singletons. The sequenced material came from PBMCs. These receptors were obtained from a man in his forties or fifties in good health and CMV-seropositive.

This clone was counted only a few times. This chain links TRBV5-1 with TRBJ1-5; TRBD1 matches at 8 bases. The CDR3 totals 16 residues. Germline lookup yields CDR1 SGHRS and CDR2 YFSETQ. The ends lost 0 bases at V and 0 bases at J; junction bases unmatched: 2. DNA of the CDR3: TGCGCCAGCAGCTTGGCAGGGGGCTTTAGCAATCAGCCCCAGCATTTT. Its translation is CASSLAGGFSNQPQHF.

The genes are TRBV27 and TRBJ2-1, with 8 bases that match TRBD2. CDR1 and CDR2 from the germline V gene are MNHEY and SMNVEV (reference sequence). J was trimmed by 4 bases and V by 2 bases; bases with no gene match: 1. CDR3 size: 14 residues. The CDR3 DNA is TGTGCCAGCAGTTTAACTAGCGGATACAATGAGCAGTTCTTC. Its translation: CASSLTSGYNEQFF.

For this clone: The sample carries other DNA sequences with the same CDR3. This chain joins TRBV5-1 and TRBJ2-3, with a weak D call TRBD2 (5 bases). CDR3 size: 13 residues. The germline CDR1 and CDR2 sequences are SGHRS and YFSETQ. The ends were cut back, 2 bases at V and 5 bases at J, with 9 bases in the middle. CDR3 residues: CASSFPGEDTQYF. The DNA for the CDR3 is TGCGCCAGCAGCTTCCCCGGGGAAGATACGCAGTATTTT.

The chain carries TRBV7-3 and TRBJ2-5, with D tentatively TRBD2 (7 bases). V gave up 5 bases and J gave up 5 bases, with 15 bases separating them. CDR3 length: 14 amino acids. Per germline, CDR1 SGHTA and CDR2 FQGTGA. The CDR3 coding sequence is TGTGCCAGCAGCCCCGGGGGGCGAGGCGAGACCCAGTACTTC. Its protein product is CASSPGGRGETQYF.

This clone was seen a few times. V is TRBV28 and J is TRBJ2-7, with 9 nucleotides matching TRBD2. V shed 2 bases and J 2 bases; nucleotides not matched to a gene: 7. The germline CDR1 and CDR2 sequences are MDHEN and SYDVKM. CDR3 length: 16 residues. The CDR3 loop reads CASSLRLGTSPYEQYF. In DNA form, the CDR3 reads TGTGCCAGCAGTTTACGTTTAGGGACTAGCCCCTACGAGCAGTACTTC.

V is TRBV18 and J is TRBJ1-1; D is possibly TRBD1 (6 bases). The ends were cut back, 4 bases at V and 3 bases at J, with 9 bases in the middle. The germline V gene encodes CDR1 KGHSH and CDR2 LQKENI. There are 13 residues in the CDR3. The CDR3 protein is CASSLEGDTEAFF. CDR3 in DNA: TGTGCCAGCTCACTAGAGGGGGACACTGAAGCTTTCTTT. The entire variable domain, with the rest obtained from reference TRBV18 and TRBJ1-1, is as follows: NAGVMQNPRHLVRRRGQEARLRCSPMKGHSHVYWYRQLPEEGLKFMVYLQKENIIDESGMPKERFSAEFPKEGPSILRIQQVVRGDSAAYFCASSLEGDTEAFFGQGTRLTVV.

The CDR3 bases are TGTGCCAGCAGTAATTCAGGCTATGGCTACACCTTC. Translation: CASSNSGYGYTF. V gene TRBV2 combines with J gene TRBJ1-2; D gene ambiguous. The CDR3 extends over 12 amino acids. The V end was cut by 5 bases, the J end by 4 bases, with 8 bases between. Per the germline V gene, CDR1 is SNHLY and CDR2 is FYNNEI.

This clone has a handful of counts. The chain uses TRBV4-1 and TRBJ1-2; perhaps TRBD1 as D (6 bases). The CDR3 sequence is 15 residues long. Germline CDR1 and CDR2: MGHRA and YSYEKL. Trimming took 4 bases from V and 0 from J, leaving 12 bases between them. The CDR3 loop reads CASSLDRTSNYGYTF. The CDR3 DNA follows: TGCGCCAGCAGCCTCGACAGGACCTCTAACTATGGCTACACCTTC.

The CDR3 region is CASSLGDSSMNTEAFF. In nucleotides, the CDR3 is TGTGCCAGCAGCTTAGGGGACAGTTCGATGAACACTGAAGCTTTCTTT. The chain uses TRBV7-9 and TRBJ1-1; 7 nucleotides line up with TRBD1. The length of the CDR3 is 16 residues. Losses at the gene ends were 1 base for V and 0 bases for J; bases not matched to a gene: 5. CDR1 SEHNR and CDR2 FQNEAQ come from the germline V gene (reference sequence).

A single count supports this clone. V gene TRBV27 combines with J gene TRBJ2-1; 8 bases fit TRBD2. The CDR3 loop spans 16 amino acids. Germline assignment: CDR1 MNHEY and CDR2 SMNVEV (reference sequence). The V segment lost 6 bases and the J segment 0 bases; nucleotides outside the gene matches: 7. The CDR3 DNA follows: TGTGCCAGCAGCCCAAGCGGGGGCGGCTCCTACAATGAGCAGTTCTTC. Its protein product is CASSPSGGGSYNEQFF.

CDR3 nucleotide sequence: TGTGCCAGCAGTCCTCAGGAGAACACTGAAGCTTTCTTT. Residues: CASSPQENTEAFF. The gene calls are TRBV27 and TRBJ1-1; D remains ambiguous. V lost 5 bases to trimming and J lost 1 base, with 8 bases between them. CDR1 MNHEY and CDR2 SMNVEV come from the germline V gene (reference sequence). This CDR3 spans 13 amino acids.

This chain joins TRBV30 and TRBJ1-5; D is perhaps TRBD1 (5 bases). V shed 0 bases and J shed 9 bases, with 15 bases lying between them. The CDR3 covers 14 residues. Germline V CDR1 and CDR2: GTSNPN, SVGIG (reference sequence). DNA for the CDR3: TGTGCCTGGAGTGTATCAGGGTGGGGAAGGCCCCAGCATTTT. Its translation: CAWSVSGWGRPQHF.

This clone showed up just a few times. The chain is built from TRBV10-2 and TRBJ2-1; 11 bases fit TRBD2. Germline CDR1 and CDR2: WSHSY and SAAADI. The length of the CDR3 is 16 residues. Losses at the gene ends were 6 bases for V and 3 bases for J; bases not matched to a gene: 7. The CDR3 loop reads CASRETGTSGYNEQFF. Here the CDR3 DNA reads TGCGCCAGCAGAGAAACCGGGACTAGCGGCTACAATGAGCAGTTCTTC.

The rearrangement joins TRBV2 to TRBJ1-1; no firm D call. Germline values: CDR1 SNHLY, CDR2 FYNNEI. The V gene lost 4 bases and the J gene lost 0 bases, with 12 bases spanning the gap. CDR3 size: 15 residues. The DNA of the CDR3 is TGTGCCAGCAGTGTTCGTCCGGAGCTGAACACTGAAGCTTTCTTT. Translation gives CASSVRPELNTEAFF.

This clone has only a few counts. For the CDR3, the DNA is TGTGCCAGCAGTCAAAGACTAGCGCCCTACGAGCAGTACTTC. It is translated as CASSQRLAPYEQYF. The V and J genes are TRBV27 and TRBJ2-7; TRBD2 aligns across 8 bases. CDR3 length: 14 amino acids. J lost 2 bases, V lost 5 bases, and 5 bases had no gene match. Germline V CDR1 and CDR2: MNHEY, SMNVEV (reference sequence).

The V gene is TRBV6-1, the J gene TRBJ1-2; the match to TRBD1 covers 7 bases. Germline V lookup: CDR1 MNHNS, CDR2 SASEGT. The CDR3 has 15 residues. The ends lost 8 bases at V and 8 bases at J; junction bases unmatched: 17. The CDR3: CASLGTRGQPSGYTF. In nucleotides, the CDR3 is TGTGCCAGCCTAGGGACTAGGGGGCAGCCAAGCGGCTACACCTTC.

The chain is built from TRBV19 and TRBJ2-3; 11 bases are a match to TRBD2. Unmatched junction bases numbered 4, after V lost 4 bases and J lost 1 base. The CDR3 length is 16 residues. The germline CDR1 and CDR2 sequences are LNHDA and SQIVND (reference sequence). For the CDR3, the DNA is TGTGCCAGTAGTAGACTAGCGGGACAAGGCACAGATACGCAGTATTTT. Protein product: CASSRLAGQGTDTQYF.

This sequence joins TRBV27 and TRBJ2-5, with 8 nucleotides matching TRBD1. The V and J ends lost 4 bases and 5 bases, in that order; junction bases with no gene match: 12. Germline lookup yields CDR1 MNHEY and CDR2 SMNVEV (reference sequence). The CDR3 length is 16 residues. The DNA of the CDR3 is TGTGCCAGCAGTTCAGGGGGCCAAGACGGTTTGGAGACCCAGTACTTC. The encoded protein is CASSSGGQDGLETQYF.

The chain recombines TRBV2 with TRBJ1-4, with 7 positions matching TRBD1. After removal of 7 bases from V and 7 bases from J, the junction contained 9 bases not matched to a gene. Germline V gene sequence: CDR1 SNHLY, CDR2 FYNNEI. This CDR3 region has 14 residues. CDR3 loop: CASIKDRAGEKLFF. As DNA, the CDR3 is TGTGCCAGCATCAAAGACAGGGCTGGTGAAAAACTGTTTTTT.